The T cell receptor (beta chain) under discussion was sequenced for a study of regulatory T cells in long-lasting Graves disease. Study summary: Antithyroid drug exposure in newly diagnosed Graves' patients had lasted under 3 months.

Regarding time point: newly diagnosed GD, antithyroid drugs for less than 3 months. The TCR library was prepared using RNA isolated from PBMCs. Germline V lookup: CDR1 SNHLY, CDR2 FYNNEI. V lost 5 bases and J lost 5; bases outside the gene matches: 6. CDR3 length: 14 amino acids. Both iRepertoire HTBI primers and Arm-PCR of CDR3 regions were used to build the TCR beta libraries. Original analysis: In the combined samples, some 59 TRBV and 14 to 15 TRBJ segments were identified. TCRdb reprocessed the multiplex PCR reads via MiXCR and lists one record per CDR3 protein. These V and J calls rely on TCRdb rather than the paper's analysis. The data show about 530,000 distinct CDR3 sequences, more than 15% seen once. Study outcomes and limitations: TRBV28 was favored in persistent disease, as were TRBJ1-2 and TRBJ2-5.

This clonotype was seen many times. What it binds is not known. These same records also appear under a second study, on T cells in Graves' hyperthyroidism and ophthalmopathy. As that report states: Most thyroid clonotypes expanded above 0.001 were also detected in blood.

The sequences come from peripheral blood mononuclear cells (PBMCs), collected at new diagnosis, from a patient treated with antithyroid drugs. This clonotype was sampled from a woman aged 35 to 59 with Graves disease. The chain employs TRBV2 and TRBJ1-5; 7 nucleotides align to TRBD1. The CDR3 loop is CASSNDREDQPQHF. For the CDR3, the DNA is TGTGCCAGCAGTAACGACAGGGAGGATCAGCCCCAGCATTTT.